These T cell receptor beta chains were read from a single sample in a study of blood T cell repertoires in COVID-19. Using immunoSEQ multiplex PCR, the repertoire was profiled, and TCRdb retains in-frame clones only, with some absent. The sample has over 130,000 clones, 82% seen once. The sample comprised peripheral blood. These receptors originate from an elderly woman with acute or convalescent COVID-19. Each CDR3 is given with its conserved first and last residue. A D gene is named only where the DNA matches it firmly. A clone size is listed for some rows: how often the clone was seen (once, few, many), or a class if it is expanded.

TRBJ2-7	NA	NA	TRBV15	TGTGCCACCAGCAGAGGTGGACAGATGTATGAGCAGTACTTC	CATSRGGQMYEQYF
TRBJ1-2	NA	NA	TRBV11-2	TGTGCCAGCAGCTTAGTAGAGGGGGACTATGGCTACACCTTC	CASSLVEGDYGYTF
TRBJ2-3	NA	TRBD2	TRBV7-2	TGTGCCAGCAGCCCCCGGACTAGCGGGGGGACAGATACGCAGTATTTT	CASSPRTSGGTDTQYF
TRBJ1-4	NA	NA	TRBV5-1	TGCGCCAGCAGCCGAGGGCCGGGCCAGATTAATGAAAAACTGTTTTTT	CASSRGPGQINEKLFF
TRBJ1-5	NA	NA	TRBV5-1	TGCGCCAGCAGCTTGCAGGGTGATCAGCCCCAGCATTTT	CASSLQGDQPQHF
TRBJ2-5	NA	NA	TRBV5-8	TGTGCCAGCAGCAAAGACAGTGGAGAGACCCAGTACTTC	CASSKDSGETQYF
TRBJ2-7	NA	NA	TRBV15	TGTGCCACCAGCAGAGATTTCGGGTACGAGCAGTACTTC	CATSRDFGYEQYF
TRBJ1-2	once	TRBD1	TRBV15	TGTGCCACCAGCAAACCGGGACAGGGTGGATTGGGCTACACCTTC	CATSKPGQGGLGYTF
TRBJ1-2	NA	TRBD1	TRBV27	TGTGCCAGCAGTTCACAGGGGACAGGGTGGGTCTATGGCTACACCTTC	CASSSQGTGWVYGYTF
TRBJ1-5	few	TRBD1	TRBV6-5	TGTGCCAGCAGCAGGACAGGGGAAAATCAGCCCCAGCATTTT	CASSRTGENQPQHF
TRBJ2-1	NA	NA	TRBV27	TGTGCCAGCAGTTTGGCGGGATTGTACAATGAGCAGTTCTTC	CASSLAGLYNEQFF
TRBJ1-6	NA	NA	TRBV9	TGTGCCAGCAGCGTAGGGGGCCTGGGTAATTCACCCCTCCACTTT	CASSVGGLGNSPLHF
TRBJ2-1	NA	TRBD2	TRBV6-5	TGTGCCAGCAGCCCCGGGACTACGCGCAATGAGCAGTTCTTC	CASSPGTTRNEQFF
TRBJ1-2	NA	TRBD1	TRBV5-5	TGTGCCAGCAGCATAGGGACAGGGAGAGGCTACACCTTC	CASSIGTGRGYTF
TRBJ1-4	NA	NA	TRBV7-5	TGTGTCAGAAGCCGAACCAGGGAAGTTAATGAAAAACTGTTTTTT	CVRSRTREVNEKLFF
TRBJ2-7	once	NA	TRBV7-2	TGTGCCAGCAGCTTAGCCCCCACCTACGAGCAGTACTTC	CASSLAPTYEQYF
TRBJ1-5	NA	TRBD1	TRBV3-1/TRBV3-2	TGTGCCAGCAGCCAAGGACAGGGTTCAAATCAGCCCCAGCATTTT	CASSQGQGSNQPQHF
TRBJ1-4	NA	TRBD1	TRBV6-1	TGTGCCAGCAGTGCAACAGGGGGCAGTCTGGGAGAAAAACTGTTTTTT	CASSATGGSLGEKLFF
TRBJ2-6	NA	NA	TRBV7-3	TGTGCCAGCAGCCCCAGGGGCAGAGGCTCTGGGGCCAACGTCCTGACTTTC	CASSPRGRGSGANVLTF
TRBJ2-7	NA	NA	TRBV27	TGTGCCAGCAGTTTACTCGAGAGTAACTACGAGCAGTACTTC	CASSLLESNYEQYF
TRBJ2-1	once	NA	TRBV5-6	TGTGCCAGCAGCTTAACTTCGTGGCGGGAGCAGTTCTTC	CASSLTSWREQFF
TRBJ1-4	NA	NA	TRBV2	TGTGCCAGCAGTGAAGCCATAACTAATGAAAAACTGTTTTTT	CASSEAITNEKLFF
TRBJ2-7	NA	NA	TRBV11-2	TGTGCCAGCAGCTTAGGGAGTTCTGGCTACGAGCAGTACTTC	CASSLGSSGYEQYF
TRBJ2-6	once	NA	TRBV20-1	TGCAGTGCTAGTCCAGGCCCCCCGTCTGGGGCCAACGTCCTGACTTTC	CSASPGPPSGANVLTF
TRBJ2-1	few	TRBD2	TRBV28	TGTGCCAGCAGTAAGCGGGAGGTATACAATGAGCAGTTCTTC	CASSKREVYNEQFF
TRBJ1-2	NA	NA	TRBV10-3	TGTGCCATCAGAGCACTAGAACGGGTGGAGGGCTACACCTTC	CAIRALERVEGYTF
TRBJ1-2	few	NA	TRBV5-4	TGTGCCAGCAGTCGGACTTTTTCAGCTAACTATGGCTACACCTTC	CASSRTFSANYGYTF
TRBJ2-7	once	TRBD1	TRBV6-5	TGTGCCAGCAGTACCCTGACAGGGGGGTCTCTCTTGCCGTACTTC	CASSTLTGGSLLPYF
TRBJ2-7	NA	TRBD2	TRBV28	TGTGCCAGCAGACTCCTTGGTAGCGGGGGGCAATACGAGCAGTACTTC	CASRLLGSGGQYEQYF
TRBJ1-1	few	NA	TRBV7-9	TGTGCCAGCAGCCTCTCGGGGAGTGAAGCTTTCTTT	CASSLSGSEAFF
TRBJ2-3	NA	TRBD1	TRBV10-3	TGTGCCACCGTCGAGGGGGCCGGGGATACGCAGTATTTT	CATVEGAGDTQYF
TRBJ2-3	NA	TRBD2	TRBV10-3	TGTGCCATTCGCGAACTAGCGGGGGGAAGGAGCACAGATACGCAGTATTTT	CAIRELAGGRSTDTQYF
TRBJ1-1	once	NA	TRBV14	TGTGCCAGCAGCCTTAGGGGTTGGAACACTGAAGCTTTCTTT	CASSLRGWNTEAFF
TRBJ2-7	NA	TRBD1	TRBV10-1	TGCGCCAGCAGCTCAGGACAGGGCTACGAGCAGTACTTC	CASSSGQGYEQYF
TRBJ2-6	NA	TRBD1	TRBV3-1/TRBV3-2	TGTGCCAGCAAGCCAGGGGGTGCAACTGGGGCCAACGTCCTGACTTTC	CASKPGGATGANVLTF
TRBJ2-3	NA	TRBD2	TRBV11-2	TGTGCCAGCAGCCCCCTCAGCGGGGGCCAAACAGATACGCAGTATTTT	CASSPLSGGQTDTQYF
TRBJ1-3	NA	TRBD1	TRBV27	TGTGCCAGCAGTCTGGACAGGGGAAACACCATATATTTT	CASSLDRGNTIYF
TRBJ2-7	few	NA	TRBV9	TGTGCCAGCAGCGTAGGGACAGTTTCCTACGAGCAGTACTTC	CASSVGTVSYEQYF
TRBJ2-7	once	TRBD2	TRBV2	TGTGCCAATATAGCGGGAAGACATTACGAGCAGTACTTC	CANIAGRHYEQYF
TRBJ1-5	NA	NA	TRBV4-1	TGCGCCAGCAGCCAAGAGTGGCAGAACAATCAGCCCCAGCATTTT	CASSQEWQNNQPQHF
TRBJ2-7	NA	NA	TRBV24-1	TGTGCCACCAGTGATTTTAGGGGGTACGAGCAGTACTTC	CATSDFRGYEQYF
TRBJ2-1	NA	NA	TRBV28	TGTGCCAGCATCCCCGCCGGACTGAGGAGCTCCTACAATGAGCAGTTCTTC	CASIPAGLRSSYNEQFF
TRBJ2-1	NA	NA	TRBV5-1	TGCGCCAGCAGCTTGGGTTACAGAGTCCCCTACAATGAGCAGTTCTTC	CASSLGYRVPYNEQFF
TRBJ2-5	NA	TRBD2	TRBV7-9	TGTGCCAGCAGCTTAGGCACGGGACTAGCTGGAGAGACCCAGTACTTC	CASSLGTGLAGETQYF
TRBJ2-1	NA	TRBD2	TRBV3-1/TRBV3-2	TGTGCCAGCAGCCTAAGCGGGGGGGTCAATGAGCAGTTCTTC	CASSLSGGVNEQFF
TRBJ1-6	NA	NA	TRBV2	TGTGCCAGCAGTGAAGTACCAGGGAACTATAATTCACCCCTCCACTTT	CASSEVPGNYNSPLHF
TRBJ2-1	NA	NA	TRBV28	TGTGCCAGCAGCCCATCGGTAGCGGTCTCCTACAATGAGCAGTTCTTC	CASSPSVAVSYNEQFF
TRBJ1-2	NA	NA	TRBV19	TGTGCCAGTAGATATACAGCTAACTATGGCTACACCTTC	CASRYTANYGYTF
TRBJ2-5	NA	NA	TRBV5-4	TGTGCCAGCAGCTTAAATAGCGGAGATCCCCAAGAGACCCAGTACTTC	CASSLNSGDPQETQYF